These T cell receptor beta chains were read from a single sample in a study of T cells after yellow fever vaccination. One entry per CDR3 protein results from TCRdb running MiXCR on the 5' RACE reads. The repertoire includes over 250,000 distinct CDR3 sequences, over 3.5% of them detected once, and approximately 23% sits in the top ten. The sequences come from PBMCs, collected 5 days after the yellow fever booster vaccination. The receptors here all came from a young man who received the YFV17D yellow fever vaccine. Each CDR3 is given with its conserved first and last residue. The D gene is left open where the match is weak. Clone size is stated in some rows and not others, as once, few, many or a class when expanded.

>many|TRBJ2-2|TRBV10-2|-
CASGRRDTGELFF
TGCGCCAGCGGACGGAGGGACACCGGGGAGCTGTTTTTT
>many|TRBJ2-5|TRBV7-7|-
CASSPDWGGETQYF
TGTGCTAGCAGCCCCGATTGGGGTGGAGAGACCCAGTACTTC
>-|TRBJ1-1|TRBV4-2|-
CASSPDRVIMNTEAFF
TGTGCCAGCAGCCCCGACAGAGTAATAATGAACACTGAAGCTTTCTTT
>many|TRBJ2-3|TRBV12-3/TRBV12-4|TRBD2
CASRRTSGYTDTQYF
TGTGCCAGCAGGCGGACTAGCGGTTACACAGATACGCAGTATTTT
>few|TRBJ1-2|TRBV12-3/TRBV12-4|TRBD1
CASSPGQGDTYGYTF
TGTGCCAGCAGCCCCGGACAGGGAGACACCTATGGCTACACCTTC
>few|TRBJ1-1|TRBV2|-
CASSESGWTTEAFF
TGTGCCAGCAGTGAGTCGGGTTGGACCACTGAAGCTTTCTTT
>few|TRBJ1-6|TRBV6-2/TRBV6-3|TRBD1
CASSYPTGGIDNSPLHF
TGTGCCAGCAGTTACCCGACAGGGGGCATCGATAATTCACCCCTCCACTTT
>-|TRBJ2-3|TRBV7-2|-
CASSWTRDTQYF
TGTGCCAGCAGCTGGACCAGGGATACGCAGTATTTT
>-|TRBJ1-4|TRBV4-1|-
CASGGGLGEKLFF
TGCGCCAGCGGGGGGGGGTTGGGTGAAAAACTGTTTTTT
>many|TRBJ1-5|TRBV4-3|-
CASSHGLGNQPQHF
TGCGCCAGCAGCCACGGACTAGGGAATCAGCCCCAGCATTTT
>many|TRBJ2-3|TRBV7-2|-
CASSRHLGIGTDTQYF
TGTGCCAGCAGCAGACACCTGGGGATTGGCACAGATACGCAGTATTTT
>many|TRBJ1-5|TRBV6-6|TRBD1
CASSSGQGSNQPQHF
TGTGCCAGCAGTTCGGGACAGGGAAGCAATCAGCCCCAGCATTTT
>few|TRBJ1-1|TRBV7-9|-
CASSRQRSGGRRAEAFF
TGTGCCAGCAGCCGCCAGCGGTCCGGAGGACGTAGGGCTGAAGCTTTCTTT
>many|TRBJ1-1|TRBV4-1|-
CASSQVGGGRSTEAFF
TGCGCCAGCAGCCAAGTGGGGGGAGGCCGGAGCACTGAAGCTTTCTTT
>many|TRBJ1-2|TRBV3-1|TRBD1
CASSPTGTGRYYTF
TGTGCCAGCAGCCCGACCGGGACAGGGAGGTACTACACCTTC
>many|TRBJ1-2|TRBV7-2|TRBD1
CASSLFGQAEGGYTF
TGTGCCAGCAGCTTATTCGGACAGGCGGAGGGTGGCTACACCTTC
>few|TRBJ1-2|TRBV3-1|-
CASSQRGRRHTGYTF
TGTGCCAGCAGCCAACGGGGCAGGCGACATACTGGCTACACCTTC
>-|TRBJ2-4|TRBV5-1|-
CASSDDRLAKNIQYF
TGCGCCAGCAGCGACGACAGATTAGCCAAAAACATTCAGTACTTC
>-|TRBJ2-1|TRBV15|TRBD1
CATSRDRQGNEQFF
TGTGCCACCAGCAGAGATCGACAGGGTAATGAGCAGTTCTTC
>many|TRBJ2-4|TRBV5-1|-
CASASRGNKNIQYF
TGCGCCAGCGCGAGTAGGGGAAACAAAAACATTCAGTACTTC
>-|TRBJ1-6|TRBV6-5|TRBD1
CASSYSGTGNSPLHF
TGTGCCAGCAGTTACTCCGGGACAGGGAATTCACCCCTCCACTTT
>-|TRBJ1-5|TRBV9|-
CASSVGGPQPQHF
TGTGCCAGCAGCGTGGGGGGGCCGCAGCCCCAGCATTTT
>many|TRBJ2-5|TRBV20-1|-
CSANQGRETQYF
TGCAGTGCTAACCAAGGCAGGGAGACCCAGTACTTC
>few|TRBJ1-2|TRBV7-8|TRBD1
CASSLAGQGTGYTF
TGTGCCAGCAGCTTAGCCGGACAGGGGACAGGCTACACCTTC
>many|TRBJ1-5|TRBV12-3/TRBV12-4|-
CASSFSGGDQPQHF
TGTGCCAGCAGTTTCTCGGGGGGAGATCAGCCCCAGCATTTT
>many|TRBJ2-2|TRBV2|-
CASSELGGAGTGELFF
TGTGCCAGCAGTGAATTGGGGGGCGCGGGCACCGGGGAGCTGTTTTTT
>many|TRBJ1-2|TRBV12-3/TRBV12-4|-
CASSLALLSKPYGYTF
TGTGCCAGCAGTTTAGCATTGTTATCAAAACCCTATGGCTACACCTTC
>few|TRBJ2-5|TRBV4-3|-
CASSQTSDYQETQYF
TGCGCCAGCAGCCAAACCAGCGACTACCAAGAGACCCAGTACTTC
>-|TRBJ2-3|TRBV3-1|-
CASSRVTGSSTDTQYF
TGTGCCAGCAGTCGTGTGACAGGCTCTAGCACAGATACGCAGTATTTT
>few|TRBJ1-6|TRBV20-1|-
CSAAARLWSPLHF
TGCAGTGCGGCGGCCCGGCTTTGGTCACCCCTCCACTTT
>many|TRBJ2-7|TRBV12-3/TRBV12-4|-
CASKISGGAYEQYF
TGTGCCAGCAAGATCTCCGGCGGCGCCTACGAGCAGTACTTC
>few|TRBJ1-4|TRBV28|-
CASTPDDEKLFF
TGTGCCAGCACCCCGGACGACGAAAAACTGTTTTTT
>few|TRBJ2-1|TRBV10-3|-
CAISVGNEQFF
TGTGCCATCAGTGTGGGTAATGAGCAGTTCTTC
>-|TRBJ2-5|TRBV6-5|TRBD2
CASSYSGDQETQYF
TGTGCCAGCAGTTACAGCGGGGACCAAGAGACCCAGTACTTC
>-|TRBJ2-4|TRBV20-1|-
CSARDRRLGFHIQYF
TGCAGTGCTAGAGATCGCCGATTGGGATTTCACATTCAGTACTTC
>-|TRBJ2-2|TRBV5-4|TRBD1
CASRPRDRGYPGELFF
TGTGCCAGCAGGCCCCGGGACAGGGGGTATCCCGGGGAGCTGTTTTTT
>-|TRBJ1-5|TRBV20-1|TRBD1
CSAGGTGGSFSNQPQHF
TGCAGTGCCGGTGGTACAGGGGGCTCTTTTAGCAATCAGCCCCAGCATTTT
>medium-sized|TRBJ2-2|TRBV7-3|-
CASSLRGGSNTGELFF
TGTGCCAGCAGCTTAAGGGGGGGCTCGAACACCGGGGAGCTGTTTTTT
>many|TRBJ1-6|TRBV7-2|-
CASSLQISLGAKPLHF
TGTGCCAGCAGCCTCCAGATAAGTCTGGGTGCTAAACCCCTCCACTTT
>many|TRBJ2-5|TRBV6-2/TRBV6-3|-
CASSYDGSVMKTQYF
TGTGCCAGCAGTTACGACGGGAGCGTTATGAAGACCCAGTACTTC
>many|TRBJ2-3|TRBV4-3|TRBD2
CASSQDLPLAGSRTQYF
TGCGCCAGCAGCCAAGATCTTCCCCTAGCGGGATCACGTACGCAGTATTTT
>few|TRBJ1-1|TRBV5-1|-
CASSSPGRGAQTEAFF
TGCGCCAGCAGCTCCCCGGGGCGAGGGGCGCAGACTGAAGCTTTCTTT
>-|TRBJ2-3|TRBV7-9|-
CASSLAAGPTDTQYF
TGTGCCAGCAGCTTAGCCGCGGGCCCCACAGATACGCAGTATTTT
>-|TRBJ2-1|TRBV29-1|TRBD1
CSVSPRSGTGEIYNEQFF
TGCAGCGTTTCTCCCCGGTCCGGGACAGGGGAAATTTACAATGAGCAGTTCTTC
>few|TRBJ1-5|TRBV2|TRBD1
CASMKDRGQFIDGQPQHF
TGTGCCAGCATGAAGGACAGGGGGCAATTTATCGATGGTCAGCCCCAGCATTTT
>few|TRBJ1-5|TRBV6-2/TRBV6-3|-
CASSGFSNQPQHF
TGTGCCAGTTCAGGGTTTAGCAATCAGCCCCAGCATTTT
>few|TRBJ2-4|TRBV5-4|-
CASSLGSQNIQYF
TGTGCCAGCAGCTTGGGCAGCCAAAACATTCAGTACTTC
>few|TRBJ2-1|TRBV6-5|-
CASSSQGLDEQFF
TGTGCCAGCAGTTCTCAGGGGCTAGATGAGCAGTTCTTC
>-|TRBJ1-5|TRBV28|-
CASSLSDGSNQPQHF
TGTGCCAGCAGTTTGTCTGACGGCAGCAATCAGCCCCAGCATTTT
>many|TRBJ1-1|TRBV5-1|TRBD1
CASSDRATEAFF
TGCGCCAGCAGTGACAGGGCAACTGAAGCTTTCTTT
>-|TRBJ2-5|TRBV5-1|TRBD2
CASSLEVGRGRFSQTQYF
TGCGCCAGCAGCTTGGAGGTCGGGAGGGGAAGATTTTCGCAGACCCAGTACTTC
>many|TRBJ2-7|TRBV7-6|TRBD2
CASSGGPYEQYF
TGTGCCAGTAGCGGGGGGCCCTACGAGCAGTACTTC
>many|TRBJ1-1|TRBV2|-
CAVRGNTEAFF
TGTGCCGTTAGGGGTAACACTGAAGCTTTCTTT
>many|TRBJ1-2|TRBV5-1|-
CASSLELARPQYGYTF
TGCGCCAGCAGCTTGGAGCTCGCCCGCCCCCAGTATGGCTACACCTTC
>few|TRBJ1-2|TRBV30|TRBD1
CAWWGQNYGYTF
TGTGCCTGGTGGGGACAGAACTATGGCTACACCTTC
>many|TRBJ1-3|TRBV5-1|-
CASSLTGSGNTIYF
TGCGCCAGCAGCTTGACAGGGTCTGGAAACACCATATATTTT
>-|TRBJ1-2|TRBV20-1|-
CSARDRPRLNYGYTF
TGCAGTGCTAGAGATCGTCCCAGGCTGAACTATGGCTACACCTTC